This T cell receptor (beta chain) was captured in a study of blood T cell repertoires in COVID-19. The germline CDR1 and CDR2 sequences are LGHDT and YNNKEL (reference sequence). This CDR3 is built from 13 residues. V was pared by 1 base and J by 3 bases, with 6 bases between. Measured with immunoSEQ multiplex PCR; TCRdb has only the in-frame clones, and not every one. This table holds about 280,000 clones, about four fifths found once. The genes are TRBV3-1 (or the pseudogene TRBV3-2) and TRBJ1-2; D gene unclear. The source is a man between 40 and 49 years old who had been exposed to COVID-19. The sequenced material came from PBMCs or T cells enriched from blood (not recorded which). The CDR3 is CASSQGSDYGYTF. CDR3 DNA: TGTGCCAGCAGCCAAGGGAGCGACTATGGCTACACCTTC.